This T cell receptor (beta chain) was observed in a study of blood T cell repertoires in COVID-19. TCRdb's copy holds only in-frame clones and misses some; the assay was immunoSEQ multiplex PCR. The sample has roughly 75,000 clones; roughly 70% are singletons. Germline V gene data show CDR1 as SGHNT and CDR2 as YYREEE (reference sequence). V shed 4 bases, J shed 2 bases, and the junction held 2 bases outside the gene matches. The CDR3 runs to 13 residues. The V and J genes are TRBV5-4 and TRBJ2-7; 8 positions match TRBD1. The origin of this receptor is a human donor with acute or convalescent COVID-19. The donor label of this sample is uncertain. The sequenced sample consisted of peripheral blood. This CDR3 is CASSEGQAYEQYF. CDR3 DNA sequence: TGTGCCAGCAGCGAGGGACAGGCCTACGAGCAGTACTTC.